This TCR beta chain derives from a study of T cells expressing NK-cell markers. Study conclusions and caveats: The CD3+CD56-NKG2C+ fraction of a few donors was also led by these clonotypes.

Germline V gene sequence: CDR1 SEHNR, CDR2 FQNEAQ (reference sequence). There are 16 residues in the CDR3. After re-calling the 5' RACE reads, TCRdb lists one entry per CDR3 protein, DNA absent. This repertoire includes 200,000 to 300,000 distinct CDR3 sequences. A word on this clonotype: The antigen remains undetermined.

The sequenced sample consisted of blood T cells: a sorted CD56 or NKG2C T cell subset, CD4+ or CD8+ T cells, or bulk PBMC T cells (not recorded which). The TCR originated in a woman between 18 and 69 years old in good health. The V and J genes are TRBV7-9 and TRBJ1-3; TCRdb selects TRBD1, and the lack of DNA leaves this call unchecked. This chain's CDR3 is CASSNARGSAGNTIYF. Together with reference TRBV7-9 and TRBJ1-3, the CDR3 gives the full variable domain: DTGVSQNPRHKITKRGQNVTFRCDPISEHNRLYWYRQTLGQGPEFLTYFQNEAQLEKSRLLSDRFSAERPKGSFSTLEIQRTEQGDSAMYLCASSNARGSAGNTIYFGEGSWLTVV.